One and the same sample provided the 18 T cell receptor beta chains below, sequenced in a study of shared clonotypes between healthy human individuals (TCRdb year 2020). Libraries were constructed by the immunoSEQ multiplex PCR assay. Imported from immuneACCESS, the table was reduced by TCRdb to in-frame sequences with V and J called. These copies leave out some clones; in studies compared against another copy, an unresolved V gene accounts for under half, and the cause of the remainder is not known. Present in this sample are more than 2,000,000 clones, around nine tenths of which were seen just once. More than 0.12% of the sample goes to the ten largest clones. The sample consisted of naive CD4+ T cells sorted from blood. What this sample's cell subset or site label stands for: CD45RA+ positively selected. These receptors all come from a man younger than 35 in good health.

In this sample, this clone turned up once. This rearrangement joins TRBV25-1 to TRBJ2-1; no firm D call. The CDR3 spans 14 residues. The ends were cut back, 2 bases at V and 3 bases at J, with 8 bases in the middle. Germline CDR1 MGHDK, CDR2 SYGVNS. This CDR3 reads CASSELRNYNEQFF. CDR3 in DNA: TGTGCCAGCAGTGAACTACGGAACTACAATGAGCAGTTCTTC.

The chain employs TRBV25-1 and TRBJ1-1, with D possibly matching TRBD1 (6 bases). This CDR3 is built from 14 residues. V lost 6 bases and J lost 4, with 15 bases in between. Looked up from germline, CDR1 is MGHDK and CDR2 is SYGVNS. CDR3 amino acids: CASRPEGGRTEAFF. The CDR3 region has the DNA TGTGCCAGCAGGCCAGAGGGGGGACGCACTGAAGCTTTCTTT.

This chain uses TRBV11-2 with TRBJ2-3; 14 bases fit TRBD2. Germline V gives CDR1 SGHAT, CDR2 FQNNGV. J gave up 1 base and V 5 bases, and 5 bases lay outside the gene matches. The CDR3 totals 17 residues. The CDR3 reads CASSLTGLAGGTDTQYF. The DNA of the CDR3 is TGTGCCAGCAGCCTAACGGGACTAGCGGGAGGCACAGATACGCAGTATTTT.

The chain employs TRBV19 and TRBJ2-4, with D unresolved. Trimming took 2 bases from V and 2 from J, leaving 7 bases between them. Germline CDR1 reads LNHDA; CDR2 reads SQIVND (reference sequence). The CDR3 consists of 14 residues. The CDR3 loop is CASSIYQTKNIQYF. In nucleotides, the CDR3 is TGTGCCAGTAGTATATACCAGACCAAAAACATTCAGTACTTC.

The gene calls are TRBV27 and TRBJ2-5, with 12 bases fitting TRBD2. This CDR3 region has 15 residues. Germline CDR1 MNHEY, CDR2 SMNVEV (reference sequence). V shed 5 bases and J 5 bases; nucleotides not matched to a gene: 6. The CDR3 DNA follows: TGTGCCAGCAGTCCCCGACTAGCGGGAGCCGAGACCCAGTACTTC. This translates into CASSPRLAGAETQYF.

V usage is TRBV7-9 and J usage is TRBJ1-1; D remains ambiguous. The CDR3 has 14 residues. Germline V lookup: CDR1 SEHNR, CDR2 FQNEAQ (reference sequence). Between the trimmed V and J ends, which lost 1 base and 5 bases, there was a span of 11 bases. The CDR3 protein is CASSLVATGTEAFF. The CDR3 bases are TGTGCCAGCAGCTTAGTCGCCACCGGGACTGAAGCTTTCTTT.

The gene calls are TRBV19 and TRBJ1-5; D may be TRBD1 (6 bases). The length of the CDR3 is 18 residues. Trimming removed 0 bases from V and 0 bases from J, with 15 bases in between. Germline values: CDR1 LNHDA, CDR2 SQIVND (reference sequence). The CDR3 DNA reads as TGTGCCAGTAGTATAGACCTTGGGACATCGTATAGCAATCAGCCCCAGCATTTT. It specifies CASSIDLGTSYSNQPQHF.

For this clone: This specimen includes other DNA sequences encoding the same CDR3. The chain carries TRBV10-3 and TRBJ2-7; D gene uncertain. The CDR3 has 11 amino acids. The V and J ends lost 0 bases and 7 bases respectively, with 4 bases between them. Germline V gene sequence: CDR1 ENHRY, CDR2 SYGVKD. The chain's CDR3 is CAISESGEQYF. CDR3 DNA: TGTGCCATCAGTGAGTCAGGGGAGCAGTACTTC.

V and J are TRBV7-6 and TRBJ2-1; 7 bases map to TRBD1. This CDR3 region has 15 residues. Unmatched junction bases numbered 5, after V lost 6 bases and J lost 0 bases. CDR1 SGHVS and CDR2 FNYEAQ come from the germline V gene. CDR3 coding DNA: TGTGCCAGCAGTTCACAGGGGAGCTCCTACAATGAGCAGTTCTTC. Its translation is CASSSQGSSYNEQFF.

This rearrangement joins TRBV6-6 to TRBJ1-5; D gene unclear. The CDR3 has 14 residues. Germline CDR1 and CDR2: MNHNY and SVGAGI (reference sequence). V was trimmed by 6 bases and J by 6 bases, leaving 15 bases between them. CDR3 DNA sequence: TGTGCCAGCAGCCCACTCGGGGTAACTCAGCCCCAGCATTTT. Residues: CASSPLGVTQPQHF.

V and J are TRBV7-9 and TRBJ2-5; D unresolved. Near its end, the DNA agrees better with TRBJ2-7, so the J call may be wrong. The CDR3 has 15 residues. Germline-derived CDR1 and CDR2 are SEHNR and FQNEAQ (reference sequence). The CDR3 DNA follows: TGTGCCAGCAGCTCCCTTCCAGGCGAGGCCTACGAGCAGTACTTC. As protein: CASSSLPGEAYEQYF.

V gene TRBV6-1 combines with J gene TRBJ1-6; D is uncertain. V was shortened by 3 bases and J by 10 bases, with 13 bases between the two germline ends. The CDR3 runs 14 residues. Per the germline V gene, CDR1 is MNHNS and CDR2 is SASEGT. The CDR3 nucleotides are TGTGCCAGCAGTGATACCGGAATGGGATCACCCCTCCACTTT. The encoded protein is CASSDTGMGSPLHF.

This rearrangement joins TRBV30 to TRBJ1-1; no definite D call. The CDR3 is made up of 14 amino acids. CDR1 is GTSNPN and CDR2 is SVGIG in the germline V gene (reference sequence). V was clipped by 0 bases and J by 1 base, with 9 bases between them. The CDR3 DNA follows: TGTGCCTGGAGTGTGTCCCGGACGAACACTGAAGCTTTCTTT. Residues: CAWSVSRTNTEAFF.

The chain has TRBV5-1 and TRBJ2-6; D call uncertain. Germline-derived CDR1 and CDR2 are SGHRS and YFSETQ. V was shortened by 0 bases and J by 3 bases, with 10 bases between the two germline ends. CDR3 length equals 16 residues. CDR3 amino acids: CASSLGGGFGANVLTF. The CDR3, as DNA: TGCGCCAGCAGCTTGGGAGGTGGCTTTGGGGCCAACGTCCTGACTTTC.

The CDR3 nucleotides are TGTGCCAGCAGCTATTGGACAGGGGGGAATCAGCCCCAGCATTTT. Translating it yields CASSYWTGGNQPQHF. The rearrangement links TRBV11-3 to TRBJ1-5; 10 bases agree with TRBD1. This CDR3 has 15 residues. From germline, CDR1 is SGHNT and CDR2 YENEEA. V gave up 4 bases and J gave up 4 bases; unmatched junction bases: 4.

The CDR3 nucleotides are TGTGCCAGCAGTGAAGACAGGGGGTCTACTGAAGCTTTCTTT. This encodes CASSEDRGSTEAFF. This chain links TRBV25-1 with TRBJ1-1; 9 bases align to TRBD1. This CDR3 is 14 amino acids long. Germline CDR1 is MGHDK and CDR2 is SYGVNS. With V trimmed by 2 bases and J by 5 bases, 3 bases remained unmatched.

The chain is built from TRBV29-1 and TRBJ1-3, with D possibly TRBD1 on 5 matching bases. Germline V CDR1 and CDR2: SQVTM, ANQGSEA. V lost 3 bases to trimming and J lost 0 bases, with 9 bases between them. This CDR3 has 14 amino acids. CDR3 nucleotide sequence: TGCAGCGTTGACAGGGACCACTCTGGAAACACCATATATTTT. Its translation is CSVDRDHSGNTIYF.

In regard to this clone: Other DNA sequences in the same sample also yield this CDR3. The chain employs TRBV30 and TRBJ1-1; no clear D gene. The CDR3 consists of 13 residues. Per the germline V gene, CDR1 is GTSNPN and CDR2 is SVGIG (reference sequence). V was shortened by 3 bases and J by 0 bases, with 8 bases between the two germline ends. CDR3 region: CAWRSQMNTEAFF. CDR3 bases: TGTGCCTGGAGATCTCAAATGAACACTGAAGCTTTCTTT.